The 21 T cell receptor beta chains presented below share a single source sample, sequenced in a study of shared clonotypes between healthy human individuals. Only in-frame clones appear in the TCRdb table, and some are missing; sequencing was by immunoSEQ multiplex PCR. Of some 2,400,000 clones in the sample, approximately 95% are singletons; the top ten hold 0.1% to 0.15%. The specimen was naive CD4+ T cells sorted from blood. Subset indicated: CD45RA+ positively selected. These receptors were collected from a man aged 18-30 years in good health.

As for this clone: The sample contains more than one DNA sequence encoding this CDR3. The genes are TRBV30 and TRBJ2-1, with a weak D call TRBD1 (6 bases). The V end was cut by 2 bases, the J end by 6 bases, with 8 bases between. The germline gives CDR1 GTSNPN, CDR2 SVGIG (reference sequence). The length of the CDR3 is 12 residues. The CDR3 sequence: CAWSLQGNEQFF. The CDR3 region has the DNA TGTGCCTGGAGTCTACAGGGCAATGAGCAGTTCTTC.

The chain recombines TRBV4-2 with TRBJ1-2, with D possibly matching TRBD1 (5 bases). CDR3 length: 15 amino acids. Germline CDR1 is LGHNA and CDR2 is YNFKEQ. The germline V and J ends were trimmed by 0 bases and 4 bases, with 12 bases remaining between them. For the CDR3, the DNA is TGTGCCAGCAGCCAAGATTTGGGGCAGTTCTATGGCTACACCTTC. Translating it yields CASSQDLGQFYGYTF.

The chain uses TRBV6-5 and TRBJ1-2, with TRBD1 as a possible D gene (5 bases). This CDR3 spans 14 amino acids. Trimming removed 0 bases from V and 5 bases from J, with 10 bases in between. In germline, CDR1 is MNHEY, CDR2 SVGAGI. The DNA of the CDR3 is TGTGCCAGCAGTTACTCATTGGAGGGGTATGGCTACACCTTC. As protein: CASSYSLEGYGYTF.

This chain joins TRBV7-2 and TRBJ2-7; 14 bases align to TRBD2. The germline V gene has CDR1 SGHTA and CDR2 FQGNSA. The ends lost 5 bases at V and 5 bases at J; junction bases unmatched: 5. The CDR3 has 15 residues. The DNA for the CDR3 is TGTGCCAGCAGCCCGGGACTAGCGGGAGTCGACGAGCAGTACTTC. Translating gives CASSPGLAGVDEQYF.

The J gene is TRBJ1-5, the V gene TRBV18, with a tentative D call TRBD1 (5 bases). The germline CDR1 and CDR2 sequences are KGHSH and LQKENI. The CDR3 contains 17 residues. V was cut by 1 base and J by 2 bases, with 15 bases left in between. The CDR3 protein is CASSPLDARGGNQPQHF. The CDR3 bases are TGTGCCAGCTCACCACTCGATGCTCGGGGGGGCAATCAGCCCCAGCATTTT.

The rearrangement links TRBV6-5 to TRBJ1-1, with D perhaps TRBD1 (5 bases). Trimming removed 4 bases from V and 5 bases from J, with 14 bases in between. The germline gives CDR1 MNHEY, CDR2 SVGAGI. CDR3 length: 14 residues. CDR3 nucleotide sequence: TGTGCCAGCAGTTCCCCAGGGAGGGCAACTGAAGCTTTCTTT. Translation gives CASSSPGRATEAFF.

This chain uses TRBV28 with TRBJ2-1; no definite D call. Germline values: CDR1 MDHEN, CDR2 SYDVKM. The CDR3 loop spans 12 amino acids. The V gene lost 5 bases and the J gene lost 1 base, with 3 bases spanning the gap. CDR3 sequence reads: CASSVSYNEQFF. The CDR3 DNA follows: TGTGCCAGCAGTGTTTCCTACAATGAGCAGTTCTTC. The complete variable domain, with remaining parts taken from reference TRBV28 and TRBJ2-1, reads DVKVTQSSRYLVKRTGEKVFLECVQDMDHENMFWYRQDPGLGLRLIYFSYDVKMKEKGDIPEGYSVSREKKERFSLILESASTNQTSMYLCASSVSYNEQFFGPGTRLTVL.

This clone showed up just a few times. The CDR3 coding sequence is TGTGCCAGCAGCTCAGACCGGGACAGGTGGGAAAAACTGTTTTTT. Translation: CASSSDRDRWEKLFF. The rearrangement uses TRBV5-5 and TRBJ1-4; TRBD1 aligns across 8 bases. The J segment lost 8 bases and the V segment lost 3 bases, leaving 9 bases of the junction unmatched. The CDR3 covers 15 residues. Germline V gene data show CDR1 as SGHKS and CDR2 as YYEKEE (reference sequence). The variable domain in full, completed from reference TRBV5-5 and TRBJ1-4, reads DAGVTQSPTHLIKTRGQQVTLRCSPISGHKSVSWYQQVLGQGPQFIFQYYEKEERGRGNFPDRFSARQFPNYSSELNVNALLLGDSALYLCASSSDRDRWEKLFFGSGTQLSVL.

The J gene is TRBJ1-5, the V gene TRBV5-8; D not certain. The CDR3 has 18 amino acids. The V end was cut by 1 base, the J end by 0 bases, with 17 bases between. The germline V gene encodes CDR1 SGHTS and CDR2 YDEGEE. The CDR3 protein is CASSLRIGLGYSNQPQHF. The CDR3 coding sequence is TGTGCCAGCAGCTTGAGGATTGGCCTGGGTTATAGCAATCAGCCCCAGCATTTT.

This sequence joins TRBV29-1 and TRBJ2-7, with 10 positions matching TRBD1. CDR3 length equals 13 residues. Looked up from germline, CDR1 is SQVTM and CDR2 is ANQGSEA. After removal of 8 bases from V and 2 bases from J, the junction contained 6 bases not matched to a gene. The CDR3 loop is CSTRQGAAYEQYF. Written as DNA, the CDR3 is TGCAGCACCCGACAGGGGGCGGCCTACGAGCAGTACTTC.

The chain combines TRBV18 with TRBJ1-3, with D possibly being TRBD1 (5 bases). This CDR3 has 16 amino acids. CDR1 and CDR2 (germline): KGHSH, LQKENI. The V end lost 4 bases, the J end lost 4 bases, and 17 bases lay between the germline ends. The CDR3 loop is CASSQKGQGEGNTIYF. CDR3 nucleotide sequence: TGTGCCAGCTCACAAAAGGGCCAGGGCGAAGGAAACACCATATATTTT.

The CDR3 nucleotides are TGTGCCAGCAGCTTGGTTTGGGGGAATGAGCAGTTCTTC. Translating it yields CASSLVWGNEQFF. J is TRBJ2-1 and V is TRBV5-6; D possibly matches TRBD1 or TRBD2 (5 bases each). V shed 0 bases and J shed 7 bases, with 8 bases lying between them. Germline V lookup: CDR1 SGHDT, CDR2 YYEEEE. The CDR3 totals 13 residues.

The chain links TRBV30 to TRBJ2-7, with D uncertain. V lost 0 bases and J 2 bases, leaving 8 bases between the germline ends. The CDR3 sequence is 13 residues long. CDR1 is GTSNPN, CDR2 SVGIG, per germline (reference sequence). The CDR3 loop reads CAWSVGLTYEQYF. Here the CDR3 DNA reads TGTGCCTGGAGTGTAGGGCTAACCTACGAGCAGTACTTC.

The chain recombines TRBV4-1 with TRBJ2-7; 9 bases line up with TRBD2. The CDR3 covers 17 residues. The germline gives CDR1 MGHRA, CDR2 YSYEKL. The junction had 13 bases not matched to a gene; V was cut back by 1 base and J by 6 bases. This CDR3 reads CASSQVPFGAGGGEQYF. The CDR3 DNA reads as TGCGCCAGCAGCCAAGTACCTTTCGGAGCGGGGGGAGGCGAGCAGTACTTC.

The chain is built from TRBV6-1 and TRBJ1-5; 9 positions match TRBD1. In germline, CDR1 is MNHNS, CDR2 SASEGT. The CDR3 runs 16 residues. V was pared by 4 bases and J by 1 base, with 5 bases of the junction left unmatched. For the CDR3, the DNA is TGTGCCAGCAGTGCCCTAGACAGGGGGAGCAATCAGCCCCAGCATTTT. Residues: CASSALDRGSNQPQHF.

V and J are TRBV7-9 and TRBJ2-7, with TRBD2 matching over 8 bases. This CDR3 is built from 17 residues. Germline loops: CDR1 SEHNR, CDR2 FQNEAQ (reference sequence). V gave up 0 bases and J gave up 5 bases; unmatched junction bases: 12. The DNA of the CDR3 is TGTGCCAGCAGCTTAGCGTTTTCCGGGACTAGTTCGGACGAGCAGTACTTC. Translation gives CASSLAFSGTSSDEQYF.

V is TRBV28 and J is TRBJ2-2; D unclear. With 2 bases removed from V and 8 bases from J, the gap between germline ends came to 9 bases. This CDR3 contains 13 residues. CDR1 and CDR2 (germline): MDHEN, SYDVKM. CDR3 nucleotide sequence: TGTGCCAGCAGTTTAACCGGTTCTGGGGAGCTGTTTTTT. It encodes CASSLTGSGELFF.

This sequence joins TRBV6-6 and TRBJ1-4; 8 positions agree with TRBD1. The CDR3 has 16 residues. Trimming at V came to 4 bases and at J to 5 bases, leaving 9 bases not matched to a gene. Germline assignment: CDR1 MNHNY and CDR2 SVGAGI (reference sequence). This chain's CDR3 is CASSSNAGTGNEKLFF. CDR3 coding DNA: TGTGCCAGCAGTTCCAACGCCGGGACAGGCAATGAAAAACTGTTTTTT.

The chain couples TRBV18 to TRBJ1-2; D not certain. This CDR3 is built from 14 residues. Trimming stripped 3 bases from V and 2 bases from J, with 10 bases between. Germline-derived CDR1 and CDR2 are KGHSH and LQKENI. The CDR3 nucleotides read TGTGCCAGCTCACCGAACCCGGACAACTATGGCTACACCTTC. Amino acid sequence: CASSPNPDNYGYTF.

The chain uses TRBV5-6 and TRBJ1-6; TRBD1 matches at 9 bases. The CDR3 consists of 15 residues. CDR1 SGHDT and CDR2 YYEEEE come from the germline V gene. With 2 bases clipped from V and 6 bases from J, the junction kept 3 bases outside the gene matches. CDR3 region: CASSFLTGGNSPLHF. The CDR3 DNA reads TGTGCCAGCAGCTTCCTGACAGGGGGTAATTCACCCCTCCACTTT. The full variable domain, completed using reference TRBV5-6 and TRBJ1-6, is DAGVTQSPTHLIKTRGQQVTLRCSPKSGHDTVSWYQQALGQGPQFIFQYYEEEERQRGNFPDRFSGHQFPNYSSELNVNALLLGDSALYLCASSFLTGGNSPLHFGNGTRLTVT.

V gene TRBV2 combines with J gene TRBJ2-4, with D tentatively TRBD1 (6 bases). Germline V gene lookup returns CDR1 SNHLY and CDR2 FYNNEI. This CDR3 has 16 residues. Trimming removed 1 base from V and 1 base from J, with 11 bases in between. The CDR3 reads CASSEGAQGAKNIQYF. As DNA, the CDR3 is TGTGCCAGCAGTGAAGGCGCGCAGGGGGCCAAAAACATTCAGTACTTC. Full variable domain (outside the CDR3, taken from reference TRBV2 and TRBJ2-4): EPEVTQTPSHQVTQMGQEVILRCVPISNHLYFYWYRQILGQKVEFLVSFYNNEISEKSEIFDDQFSVERPDGSNFTLKIRSTKLEDSAMYFCASSEGAQGAKNIQYFGAGTRLSVL.